The 16 T cell receptor beta chains reported below all come from one sample, sequenced in a study of T cells expressing NK-cell markers. TCRdb re-called the 5' RACE reads; every CDR3 protein appears as one record, without DNA. This table holds about 140,000 distinct CDR3 sequences. What was sequenced was blood T cells: a sorted CD56 or NKG2C T cell subset, CD4+ or CD8+ T cells, or bulk PBMC T cells (not recorded which). These receptors all come from a man between 18 and 29 years old in good health.

The chain employs TRBV11-2 and TRBJ2-1; the D call of TRBD2 rests on TCRdb alone, since no DNA is present to check it. The CDR3 sequence is 15 residues long. Germline V gene data show CDR1 as SGHAT and CDR2 as FQNNGV. CDR3 amino acids: CASSYSLAGTDEQFF.

V and J are TRBV19 and TRBJ2-2; TCRdb calls TRBD2, which cannot be checked without DNA. This CDR3 is 15 amino acids long. Germline assignment: CDR1 LNHDA and CDR2 SQIVND (reference sequence). Here the CDR3 reads CASSMGTSNTGELFF.

CDR3 region: CATSRDPAGVLNEQFF. This sequence joins TRBV15 and TRBJ2-1. Germline V gene lookup returns CDR1 LNHNV and CDR2 YYDKDF (reference sequence). The CDR3 contains 16 residues. Variable domain in full (rest from reference TRBV15 and TRBJ2-1): DAMVIQNPRYQVTQFGKPVTLSCSQTLNHNVMYWYQQKSSQAPKLLFHYYDKDFNNEADTPDNFQSRRPNTSFCFLDIRSPGLGDTAMYLCATSRDPAGVLNEQFFGPGTRLTVL.

The gene calls are TRBV4-3 and TRBJ2-7; the TCRdb call, TRBD2, lacks DNA for checking. CDR3 length: 15 residues. Looked up from germline, CDR1 is LGHNA and CDR2 is YSLEER. CDR3: CASSQEAGISYEQYF.

V and J are TRBV29-1 and TRBJ2-2. The CDR3 loop spans 12 amino acids. The germline V gene has CDR1 SQVTM and CDR2 ANQGSEA. The CDR3 spells CTGHGDTGELFF.

The V gene is TRBV7-8, the J gene TRBJ1-2. CDR3 length: 13 residues. Germline V gene lookup returns CDR1 SGHVS and CDR2 FQNEAQ. CDR3 in amino acids: CASSSGLAGGYTF.

The J gene is TRBJ2-3, the V gene TRBV7-6. Germline V lookup: CDR1 SGHVS, CDR2 FNYEAQ. The CDR3 consists of 12 residues. CDR3: CASSLFTDTQYF.

The genes are TRBV7-9 and TRBJ2-5. The CDR3 sequence is 17 residues long. In germline, CDR1 is SEHNR, CDR2 FQNEAQ (reference sequence). This CDR3 reads CASSYLLGRLAQETQYF.

The chain combines TRBV7-2 with TRBJ2-5; TCRdb's assignment of TRBD2 cannot be checked, as there is no DNA. The CDR3 is 16 amino acids. Looked up from germline, CDR1 is SGHTA and CDR2 is FQGNSA. CDR3 region: CASSLTPGLAGETQYF.

This chain links TRBV19 with TRBJ2-1; no DNA is available, so the TRBD1 call from TCRdb remains unchecked. The germline gives CDR1 LNHDA, CDR2 SQIVND (reference sequence). There are 12 residues in the CDR3. The CDR3 here is CASSHRVNEQFF.

This chain connects TRBV9 to TRBJ2-1; absent DNA, TCRdb's TRBD2 call cannot be checked. The CDR3 covers 15 residues. Germline values: CDR1 SGDLS, CDR2 YYNGEE. This chain's CDR3 is CACSSGSGSYNEQFF.

V is TRBV7-2 and J is TRBJ1-4; absent DNA, TCRdb's TRBD1 call cannot be checked. This CDR3 spans 17 amino acids. Germline lookup yields CDR1 SGHTA and CDR2 FQGNSA. The CDR3 region is CASSSMPGQLTNEKLFF.

The chain recombines TRBV5-1 with TRBJ2-1; checking the TCRdb D call of TRBD2 is not possible without DNA. CDR3 length equals 20 residues. CDR1 is SGHRS and CDR2 is YFSETQ in the germline V gene. CDR3 amino acids: CASSLALTSGAYVTYNEQFF.

This chain connects TRBV12-5 to TRBJ2-7. Per germline, CDR1 LGHNT and CDR2 FRNRAP. This CDR3 contains 16 residues. The CDR3 is CASGLLGHTPSYEQYF.

This chain joins TRBV7-9 and TRBJ2-2; TCRdb gives TRBD2 as the D gene, but with no DNA this cannot be confirmed. Germline values: CDR1 SEHNR, CDR2 FQNEAQ (reference sequence). This CDR3 comprises 15 residues. CDR3 sequence reads: CASSLAGSGTGELFF. The variable domain in full, completed from reference TRBV7-9 and TRBJ2-2, reads DTGVSQNPRHKITKRGQNVTFRCDPISEHNRLYWYRQTLGQGPEFLTYFQNEAQLEKSRLLSDRFSAERPKGSFSTLEIQRTEQGDSAMYLCASSLAGSGTGELFFGEGSRLTVL.

The chain joins TRBV12-3 or TRBV12-4 to TRBJ2-1; there is no DNA to check the TCRdb D call of TRBD2. The CDR3 sequence is 16 residues long. CDR3 sequence reads: CASSLDGLAGRNEQFF.